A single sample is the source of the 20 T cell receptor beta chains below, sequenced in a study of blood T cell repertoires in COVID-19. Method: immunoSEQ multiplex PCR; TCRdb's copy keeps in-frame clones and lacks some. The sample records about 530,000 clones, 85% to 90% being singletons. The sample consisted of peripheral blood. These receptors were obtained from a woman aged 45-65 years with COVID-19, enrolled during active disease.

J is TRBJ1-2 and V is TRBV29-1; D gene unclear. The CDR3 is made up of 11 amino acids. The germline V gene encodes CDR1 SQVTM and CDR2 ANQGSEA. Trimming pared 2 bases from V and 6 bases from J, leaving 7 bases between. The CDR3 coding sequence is TGCAGCGTTGAACCGGGGAATGGCTACACCTTC. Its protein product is CSVEPGNGYTF.

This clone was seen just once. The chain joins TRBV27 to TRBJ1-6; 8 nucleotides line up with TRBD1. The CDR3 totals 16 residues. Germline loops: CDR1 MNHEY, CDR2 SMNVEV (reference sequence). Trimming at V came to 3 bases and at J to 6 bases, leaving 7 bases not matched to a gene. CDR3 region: CASSLTGDFRNSPLHF. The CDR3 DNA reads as TGTGCCAGCAGTTTGACAGGGGACTTTCGTAATTCACCCCTCCACTTT.

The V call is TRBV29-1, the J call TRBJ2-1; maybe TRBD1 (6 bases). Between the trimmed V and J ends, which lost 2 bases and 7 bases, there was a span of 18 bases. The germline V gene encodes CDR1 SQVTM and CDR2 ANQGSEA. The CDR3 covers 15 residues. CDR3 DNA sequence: TGCAGCGTTGAAAGGGGGACCAGCGGCGGGAATGAGCAGTTCTTC. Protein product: CSVERGTSGGNEQFF.

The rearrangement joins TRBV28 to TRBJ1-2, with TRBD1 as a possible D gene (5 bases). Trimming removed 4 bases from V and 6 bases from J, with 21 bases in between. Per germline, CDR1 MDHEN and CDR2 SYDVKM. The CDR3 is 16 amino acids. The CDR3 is CASSSGLPILAHGYTF. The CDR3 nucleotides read TGTGCCAGCAGTTCGGGACTCCCCATTCTGGCCCATGGCTACACCTTC.

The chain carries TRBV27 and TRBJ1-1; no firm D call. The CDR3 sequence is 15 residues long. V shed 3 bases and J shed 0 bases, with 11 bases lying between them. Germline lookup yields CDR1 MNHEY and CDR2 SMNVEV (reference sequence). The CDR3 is CASSFLAGLNTEAFF. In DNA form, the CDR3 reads TGTGCCAGCAGTTTTCTCGCAGGTTTGAACACTGAAGCTTTCTTT.

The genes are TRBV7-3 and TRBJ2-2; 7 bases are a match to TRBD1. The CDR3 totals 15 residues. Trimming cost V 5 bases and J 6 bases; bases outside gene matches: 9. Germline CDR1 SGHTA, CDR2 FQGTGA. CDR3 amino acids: CASSLRTGLPGELFF. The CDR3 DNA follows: TGTGCCAGCAGCCTCCGGACAGGATTACCCGGGGAGCTGTTTTTT.

The CDR3 protein is CASSSDGAYYGYTF. For the CDR3, the DNA is TGTGCCAGCAGCTCAGATGGGGCCTACTATGGCTACACCTTC. The genes are TRBV11-2 and TRBJ1-2, with a possible D match to TRBD1 (5 bases). V lost 4 bases and J lost 3, with 12 bases in between. This CDR3 has 14 amino acids. The germline V gene has CDR1 SGHAT and CDR2 FQNNGV.

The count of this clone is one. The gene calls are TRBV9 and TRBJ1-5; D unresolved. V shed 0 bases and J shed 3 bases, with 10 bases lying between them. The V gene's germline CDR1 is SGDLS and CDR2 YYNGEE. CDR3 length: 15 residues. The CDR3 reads CASSVGTGVNQPQHF. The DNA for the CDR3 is TGTGCCAGCAGCGTAGGAACCGGGGTCAATCAGCCCCAGCATTTT.

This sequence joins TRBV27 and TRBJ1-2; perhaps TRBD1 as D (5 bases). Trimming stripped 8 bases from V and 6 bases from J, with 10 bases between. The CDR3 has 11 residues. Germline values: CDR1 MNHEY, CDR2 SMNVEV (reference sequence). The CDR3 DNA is TGTGCCAGCGGGGCCTATAATGGCTACACCTTC. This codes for CASGAYNGYTF.

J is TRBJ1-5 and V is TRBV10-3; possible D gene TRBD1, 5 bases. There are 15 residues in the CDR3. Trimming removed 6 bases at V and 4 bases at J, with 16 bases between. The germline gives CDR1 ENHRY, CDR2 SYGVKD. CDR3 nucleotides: TGTGCCATCAGCAATACTGGGGCGGATAATCAGCCCCAGCATTTT. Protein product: CAISNTGADNQPQHF.

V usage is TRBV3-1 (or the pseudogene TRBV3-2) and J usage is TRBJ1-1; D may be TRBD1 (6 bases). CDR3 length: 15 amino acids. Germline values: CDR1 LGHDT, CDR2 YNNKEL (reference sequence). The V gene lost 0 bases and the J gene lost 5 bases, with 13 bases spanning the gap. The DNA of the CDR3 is TGTGCCAGCAGCCAAGACGCCAGGGGAGGGACTGAAGCTTTCTTT. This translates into CASSQDARGGTEAFF.

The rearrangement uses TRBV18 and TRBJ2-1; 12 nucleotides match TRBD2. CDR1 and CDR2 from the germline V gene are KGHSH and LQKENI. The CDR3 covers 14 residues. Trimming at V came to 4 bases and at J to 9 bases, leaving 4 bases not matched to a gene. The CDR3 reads CASSLETSGGEQFF. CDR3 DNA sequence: TGTGCCAGCTCACTAGAGACTAGCGGGGGTGAGCAGTTCTTC. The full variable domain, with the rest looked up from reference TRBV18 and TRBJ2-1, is NAGVMQNPRHLVRRRGQEARLRCSPMKGHSHVYWYRQLPEEGLKFMVYLQKENIIDESGMPKERFSAEFPKEGPSILRIQQVVRGDSAAYFCASSLETSGGEQFFGPGTRLTVL.

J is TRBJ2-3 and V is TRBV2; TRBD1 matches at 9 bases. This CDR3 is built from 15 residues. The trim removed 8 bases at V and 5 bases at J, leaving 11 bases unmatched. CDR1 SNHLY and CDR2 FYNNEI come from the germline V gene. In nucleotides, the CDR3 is TGTGCCAGCCCCACCCGGGACAGGGATCAAGATACGCAGTATTTT. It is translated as CASPTRDRDQDTQYF.

CDR3 protein: CASSYYRGDNEQFF. Here the CDR3 DNA reads TGTGCCAGCAGCTACTACAGGGGGGACAATGAGCAGTTCTTC. This sequence joins TRBV5-4 and TRBJ2-1; 8 nucleotides align to TRBD1. With 3 bases clipped from V and 5 bases from J, the junction kept 4 bases outside the gene matches. Germline assignment: CDR1 SGHNT and CDR2 YYREEE (reference sequence). The CDR3 consists of 14 residues.

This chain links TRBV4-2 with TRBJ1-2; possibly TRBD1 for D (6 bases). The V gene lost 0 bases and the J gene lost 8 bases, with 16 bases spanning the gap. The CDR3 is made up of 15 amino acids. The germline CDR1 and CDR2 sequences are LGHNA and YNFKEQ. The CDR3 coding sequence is TGTGCCAGCAGCCAAGATCGGTTGACAGGTTACGGCTACACCTTC. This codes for CASSQDRLTGYGYTF.

CDR3 amino acids: CASSPRVNQPQHF. The CDR3 coding sequence is TGTGCCAGCAGCCCCAGGGTAAATCAGCCCCAGCATTTT. The chain uses TRBV4-2 and TRBJ1-5; a possible D gene is TRBD1 (5 bases). This CDR3 spans 13 amino acids. Trimming removed 4 bases from V and 4 bases from J, with 8 bases in between. Germline values: CDR1 LGHNA, CDR2 YNFKEQ.

The CDR3 is CASRESQGASGYNEQFF. CDR3 DNA: TGTGCCAGCAGAGAGAGTCAGGGGGCATCGGGATACAATGAGCAGTTCTTC. V is TRBV2 and J is TRBJ2-1, with 8 bases lining up with TRBD1. Germline V gene data show CDR1 as SNHLY and CDR2 as FYNNEI. The V segment lost 6 bases and the J segment 4 bases; nucleotides outside the gene matches: 14. This CDR3 is 17 amino acids long.

The CDR3 region has the DNA TGTGCCAGCAGCCAAGTTACAGGGGCCAAAAACATTCAGTACTTC. It is translated as CASSQVTGAKNIQYF. The chain recombines TRBV3-1 (or the pseudogene TRBV3-2) with TRBJ2-4, with D maybe TRBD1 (6 bases). Germline lookup yields CDR1 LGHDT and CDR2 YNNKEL (reference sequence). V lost 1 base to trimming and J lost 1 base, with 8 bases between them. The CDR3 loop spans 15 amino acids.

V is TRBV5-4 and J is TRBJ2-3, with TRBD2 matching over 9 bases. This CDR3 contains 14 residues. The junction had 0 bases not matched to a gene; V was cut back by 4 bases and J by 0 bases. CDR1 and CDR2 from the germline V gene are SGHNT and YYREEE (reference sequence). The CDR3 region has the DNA TGTGCCAGCAGCGCGGGGGGGAGCACAGATACGCAGTATTTT. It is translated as CASSAGGSTDTQYF.

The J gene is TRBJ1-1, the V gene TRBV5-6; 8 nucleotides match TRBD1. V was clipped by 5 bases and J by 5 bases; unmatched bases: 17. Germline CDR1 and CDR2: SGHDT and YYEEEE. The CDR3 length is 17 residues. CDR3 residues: CASRSTPLDREETEAFF. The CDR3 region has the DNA TGTGCCAGCAGGTCAACACCCCTGGACAGGGAGGAAACTGAAGCTTTCTTT.